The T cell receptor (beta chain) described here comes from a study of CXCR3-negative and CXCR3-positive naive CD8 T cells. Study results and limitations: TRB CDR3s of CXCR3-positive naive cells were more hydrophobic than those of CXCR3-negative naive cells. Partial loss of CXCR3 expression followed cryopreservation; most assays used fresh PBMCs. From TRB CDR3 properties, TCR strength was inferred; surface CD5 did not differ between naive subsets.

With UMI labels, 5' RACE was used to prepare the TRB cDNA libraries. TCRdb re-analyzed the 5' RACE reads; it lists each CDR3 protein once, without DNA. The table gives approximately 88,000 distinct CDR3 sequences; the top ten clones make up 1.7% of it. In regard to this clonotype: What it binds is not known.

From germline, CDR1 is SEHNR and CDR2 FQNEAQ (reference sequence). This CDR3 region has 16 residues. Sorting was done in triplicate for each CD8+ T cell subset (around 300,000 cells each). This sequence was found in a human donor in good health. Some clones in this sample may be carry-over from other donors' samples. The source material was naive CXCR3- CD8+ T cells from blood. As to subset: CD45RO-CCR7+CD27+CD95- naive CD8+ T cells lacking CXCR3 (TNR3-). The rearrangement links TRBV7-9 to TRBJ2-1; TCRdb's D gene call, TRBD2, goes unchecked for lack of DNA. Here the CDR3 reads CASSSGLAGDTDEQFF.